This T cell receptor beta chain came from a study of blood T cell repertoires in COVID-19. Germline V lookup: CDR1 SEHNR, CDR2 FQNEAQ (reference sequence). Trimming at V came to 5 bases and at J to 8 bases, leaving 5 bases not matched to a gene. The CDR3 sequence is 15 residues long. Profiled with immunoSEQ multiplex PCR; TCRdb holds only in-frame clones, not every one. The sample records 120,000 to 150,000 clones, roughly 80% being singletons. This rearrangement joins TRBV7-9 to TRBJ2-1, with 14 bases fitting TRBD2. Sequencing was done on a sample of peripheral blood. The source is a woman older than 75 with acute or convalescent COVID-19. In DNA, the CDR3 is TGTGCCAGCAGCCAAGGACTAGCGGGGGGAGATGAGCAGTTCTTC. Translating gives CASSQGLAGGDEQFF.